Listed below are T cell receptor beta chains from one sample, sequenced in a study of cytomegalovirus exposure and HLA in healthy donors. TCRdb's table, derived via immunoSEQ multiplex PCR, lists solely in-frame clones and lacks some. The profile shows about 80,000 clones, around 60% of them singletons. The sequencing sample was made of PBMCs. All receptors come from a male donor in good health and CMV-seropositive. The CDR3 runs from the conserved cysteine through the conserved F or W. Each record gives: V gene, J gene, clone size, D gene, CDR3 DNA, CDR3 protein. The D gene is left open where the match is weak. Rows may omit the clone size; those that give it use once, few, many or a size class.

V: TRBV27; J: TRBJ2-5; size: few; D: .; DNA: TGTGCCAGCAGTCGGGAGATCCAAGAGACCCAGTACTTC; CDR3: CASSREIQETQYF
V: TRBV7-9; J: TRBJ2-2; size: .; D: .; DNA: TGTGCCAGCAGTCAACAGTGGAACACCGGGGAGCTGTTTTTT; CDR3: CASSQQWNTGELFF
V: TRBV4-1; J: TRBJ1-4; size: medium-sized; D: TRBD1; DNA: TGCGCCAGCAGCCAAGAGGGGACAGGGAATGAAAAACTGTTTTTT; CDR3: CASSQEGTGNEKLFF
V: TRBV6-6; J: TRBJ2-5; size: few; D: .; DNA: TGTGCCAGCAGTTACTCGGAGTTCCAAGAGACCCAGTACTTC; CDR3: CASSYSEFQETQYF
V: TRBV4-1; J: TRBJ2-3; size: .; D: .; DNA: TGCCCCAGCAGCCAAGTTCAGTCCTTCACAGATACGCAGTATTTT; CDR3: CPSSQVQSFTDTQYF
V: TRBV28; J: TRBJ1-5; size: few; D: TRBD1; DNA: TGTGCCAGCAGTTTACCCGACAGGGTTGAGAATCAGCCCCAGCATTTT; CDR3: CASSLPDRVENQPQHF
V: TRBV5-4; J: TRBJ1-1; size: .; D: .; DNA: TGTGCCAGCAGCTCGCCAGACAGGAACACTGAAGCTTTCTTT; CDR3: CASSSPDRNTEAFF
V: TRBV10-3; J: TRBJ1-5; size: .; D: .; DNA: TGTGCCATCAGTGGCGACAGTTATAGCAATCAGCCCCAGCATTTT; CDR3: CAISGDSYSNQPQHF
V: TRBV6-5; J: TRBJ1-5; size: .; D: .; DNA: TGTGCCAGCAGTCCTACAGGGCCCAGCTACCAGCCCCAGCATTTT; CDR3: CASSPTGPSYQPQHF
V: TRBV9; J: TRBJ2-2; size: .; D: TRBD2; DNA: TGTGCCAGCAGCGCCCTAGGGTTATCCTCGCGGGAGCGAAACACCGGGGAGCTGTTTTTT; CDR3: CASSALGLSSRERNTGELFF
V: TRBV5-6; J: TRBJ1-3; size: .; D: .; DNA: TGTGCCAGCAGCTTGGGGCCAGGTAGCTCTGGAAACACCATATATTTT; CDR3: CASSLGPGSSGNTIYF
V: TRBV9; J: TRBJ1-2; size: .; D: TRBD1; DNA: TGTGCCAGCAGCCCGTCCGGGACAGGGGGCCATGGCTACACCTTC; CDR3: CASSPSGTGGHGYTF
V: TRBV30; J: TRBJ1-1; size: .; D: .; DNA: TGTGCCTTTCCAGGGGTTAGGAACACTGAAGCTTTCTTT; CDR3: CAFPGVRNTEAFF
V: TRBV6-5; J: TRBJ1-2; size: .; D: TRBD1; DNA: TGTGCCAGCAGTTACTCCTACGACAGGGCTAACTATGGCTACACCTTC; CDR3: CASSYSYDRANYGYTF
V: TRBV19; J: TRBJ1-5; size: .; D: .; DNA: TGTGCCAGCCTCGAACCCAGGGGCCGAGGCAATCAGCCCCAGCATTTT; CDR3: CASLEPRGRGNQPQHF
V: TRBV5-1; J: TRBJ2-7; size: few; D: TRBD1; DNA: TGCGCCAGCAGCTTGGCCGGGACAGGGGGTAACGAGCAGTACTTC; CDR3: CASSLAGTGGNEQYF
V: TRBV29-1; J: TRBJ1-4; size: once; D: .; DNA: TGCAGCGTTGTCGGGAGAGATGAAAAACTGTTTTTT; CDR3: CSVVGRDEKLFF
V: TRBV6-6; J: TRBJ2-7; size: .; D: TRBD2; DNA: TGTGCCAGCAGGCCCCTAGCGGGGGCATCCTACGAGCAGTACTTC; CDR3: CASRPLAGASYEQYF
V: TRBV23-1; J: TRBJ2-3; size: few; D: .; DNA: TGCGCCAGCAGTCCCCCTGACAAGCTCAACACAGATACGCAGTATTTT; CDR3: CASSPPDKLNTDTQYF
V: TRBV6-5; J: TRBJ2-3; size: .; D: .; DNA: TGTGCCAGCAGTTACGAGACTAGAAGTTGGGATACGCAGTATTTT; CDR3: CASSYETRSWDTQYF
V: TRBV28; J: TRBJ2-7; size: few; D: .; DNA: TGTGCCAGCAGCTTCTCCGGGGGGCTTGGGACTTTGGAGTACGAGCAGTACTTC; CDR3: CASSFSGGLGTLEYEQYF
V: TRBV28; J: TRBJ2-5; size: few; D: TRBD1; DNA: TGTGCCAGCACCTCGGGACAGGGGTTCCAAGAGACCCAGTACTTC; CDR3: CASTSGQGFQETQYF
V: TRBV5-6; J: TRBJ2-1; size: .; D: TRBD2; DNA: TGTGCCAGCAGCTTGGGGGGGGGTCTAGGGCGGGTCAACAATGAGCAGTTCTTC; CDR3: CASSLGGGLGRVNNEQFF
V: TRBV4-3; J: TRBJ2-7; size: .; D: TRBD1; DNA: TGCGCCAGCAGCCAAGACAGGACAGGCCCCTACGAGCAGTACTTC; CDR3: CASSQDRTGPYEQYF
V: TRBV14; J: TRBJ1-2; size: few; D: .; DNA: TGTGCCAGCAGCCAACATGAGGGCAGCCCCTATGGCTACACCTTC; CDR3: CASSQHEGSPYGYTF
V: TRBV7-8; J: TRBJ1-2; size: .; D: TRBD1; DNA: TGTGCCAGCAGCACCCGACAGGGAAACTATGGCTACACCTTC; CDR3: CASSTRQGNYGYTF
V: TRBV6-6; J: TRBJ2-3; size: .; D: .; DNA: TGTGCCAGCAGTTACTATGAGCGGAACACAGATACGCAGTATTTT; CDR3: CASSYYERNTDTQYF
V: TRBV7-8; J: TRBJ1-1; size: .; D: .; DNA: TGTGCCAGCAGCTTACGTAGCCAGAACACTGAAGCTTTCTTT; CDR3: CASSLRSQNTEAFF
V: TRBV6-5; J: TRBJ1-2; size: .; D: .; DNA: TGTGCCAGCAGGGCGAACCTAGGTGTCTATGGCTACACCTTC; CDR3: CASRANLGVYGYTF
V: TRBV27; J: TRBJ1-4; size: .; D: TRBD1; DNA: TGTGCCAGCAGTTTATTACCCCAAAGGGGGCCTAATGAAAAACTGTTTTTT; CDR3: CASSLLPQRGPNEKLFF
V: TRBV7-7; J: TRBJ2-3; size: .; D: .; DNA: TGTGCTAGCGCGGATAGCACAGATACGCAGTATTTT; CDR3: CASADSTDTQYF
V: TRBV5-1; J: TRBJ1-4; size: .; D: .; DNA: TGCGCCAGCAGCTTTCGTATTGGGGGCGGTGAAAAACTGTTTTTT; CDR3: CASSFRIGGGEKLFF
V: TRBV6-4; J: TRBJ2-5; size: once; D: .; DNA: TGTGCCAGCAGAGGACACTTCCAAGAGACCCAGTACTTC; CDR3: CASRGHFQETQYF
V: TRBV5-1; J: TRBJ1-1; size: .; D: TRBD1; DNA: TGCGCCAGCAGCCAAGACGTCGGGACAGGGGGTTTCAGAACTGAAGCTTTCTTT; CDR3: CASSQDVGTGGFRTEAFF
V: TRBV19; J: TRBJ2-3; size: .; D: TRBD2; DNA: TGTGCCAGTAGCATTAGCGGGGGGATGGCAGATACGCAGTATTTT; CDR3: CASSISGGMADTQYF
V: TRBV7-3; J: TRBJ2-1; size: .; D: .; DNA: TGTGCCAGCAGCTCCCCCCCGAATGAGCAGTTCTTC; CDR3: CASSSPPNEQFF
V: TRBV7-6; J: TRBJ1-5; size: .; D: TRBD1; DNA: TGTGCCAGCAGCGTAACAGGGGTACGGGCTCCCATGGCACCTTATCAGCCCCAGCATTTT; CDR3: CASSVTGVRAPMAPYQPQHF
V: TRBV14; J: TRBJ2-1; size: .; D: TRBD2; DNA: TGTGCCAGCAGCCTCCGGGACTACCTCAATGAGCAGTTCTTC; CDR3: CASSLRDYLNEQFF
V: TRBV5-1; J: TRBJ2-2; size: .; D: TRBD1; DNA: TGCGCCAGCAGTCCAGGCTACAGGGGCAACACCGGGGAGCTGTTTTTT; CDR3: CASSPGYRGNTGELFF
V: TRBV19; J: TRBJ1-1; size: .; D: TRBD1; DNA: TGTGCCCTAATAGGGGGCAGGAGTACTGAAGCTTTCTTT; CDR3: CALIGGRSTEAFF
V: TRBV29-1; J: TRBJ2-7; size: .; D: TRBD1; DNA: TGCAGCGTTAAGGGGACAGGGCCTGGCGAGCAGTACTTC; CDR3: CSVKGTGPGEQYF
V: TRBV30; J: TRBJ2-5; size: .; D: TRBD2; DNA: TGTGCCTGGAGTCGAGCGGGAGAGGGAGAGACCCAGTACTTC; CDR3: CAWSRAGEGETQYF
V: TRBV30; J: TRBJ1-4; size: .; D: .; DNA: TGTGCCTGGAGTGAACAGATAAATGAAAAACTGTTTTTT; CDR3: CAWSEQINEKLFF
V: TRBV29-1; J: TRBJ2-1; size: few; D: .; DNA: TGCAGCGTTCGCTCCAGGGGTCCCAATGAGCAGTTCTTC; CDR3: CSVRSRGPNEQFF
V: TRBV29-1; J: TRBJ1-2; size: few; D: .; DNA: TGCAGCGTCCTAGGGGAACTCTATGGCTACACCTTC; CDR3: CSVLGELYGYTF